The 8 T cell receptor beta chains below all came from one sample that was sequenced in a study of blood T cell repertoires in COVID-19. Using immunoSEQ multiplex PCR, the repertoire was profiled, and TCRdb retains in-frame clones only, with some absent. Here the sample spans approximately 310,000 clones, about 90% being singletons. Sequenced material: peripheral blood. These receptors came from a woman aged 50 to 60 who had recovered from COVID-19.

The chain carries TRBV19 and TRBJ2-2, with 7 bases lining up with TRBD2. The length of the CDR3 is 14 residues. V gave up 4 bases and J gave up 4 bases; unmatched junction bases: 3. CDR1 and CDR2 (germline): LNHDA, SQIVND (reference sequence). CDR3 nucleotide sequence: TGTGCCAGTAGTAACTCGGGGGGCACCGGGGAGCTGTTTTTT. Amino acids: CASSNSGGTGELFF.

The chain recombines TRBV9 with TRBJ2-2; no definite D call. The ends were cut back, 1 base at V and 0 bases at J, with 7 bases in the middle. CDR3 length: 15 residues. The germline V gene has CDR1 SGDLS and CDR2 YYNGEE. The CDR3, as DNA: TGTGCCAGCAGCGTAACCCCTACGAACACCGGGGAGCTGTTTTTT. Its protein is CASSVTPTNTGELFF.

V is TRBV4-3 and J is TRBJ1-2; D perhaps matches TRBD1 (6 bases). Trimming removed 0 bases at V and 1 base at J, with 12 bases between. Germline CDR1 LGHNA, CDR2 YSLEER. The CDR3 is 16 amino acids. The DNA of the CDR3 is TGCGCCAGCAGCCAAGAAAGGGGGGGCGTTAACTATGGCTACACCTTC. Its protein is CASSQERGGVNYGYTF.

The rearrangement joins TRBV28 to TRBJ1-2, with 8 bases aligning to TRBD1. The germline gives CDR1 MDHEN, CDR2 SYDVKM. With V trimmed by 10 bases and J by 4 bases, 8 bases remained unmatched. This CDR3 contains 13 residues. The CDR3 sequence: CAIIGTGSYGYTF. The DNA for the CDR3 is TGTGCCATCATCGGGACAGGAAGCTATGGCTACACCTTC.

This clone was detected only once. This chain connects TRBV7-3 to TRBJ2-3, with 8 positions matching TRBD2. Germline V CDR1 and CDR2: SGHTA, FQGTGA. The CDR3 spans 16 residues. V was pared by 1 base and J by 6 bases, with 9 bases of the junction left unmatched. The CDR3 is CASSLSFSGTADTQYF. The CDR3 DNA reads as TGTGCCAGCAGCTTAAGCTTTAGCGGGACTGCGGATACGCAGTATTTT.

The chain joins TRBV12-3 or TRBV12-4 to TRBJ1-6, with D possibly matching TRBD1 (5 bases). Trimming took 4 bases from V and 10 from J, leaving 11 bases between them. The CDR3 is 13 residues long. CDR3 loop: CASSSPGYSPLHF. CDR3 nucleotide sequence: TGTGCCAGCAGTTCTCCAGGGTACTCACCCCTCCACTTT.

Only a few counts were recorded for this clone. V gene TRBV19 combines with J gene TRBJ1-2; D might be TRBD1 (5 bases). This CDR3 region has 16 residues. V was clipped by 0 bases and J by 4 bases, with 15 bases between them. Germline V CDR1 and CDR2: LNHDA, SQIVND (reference sequence). CDR3 region: CASSIDVGQPFYGYTF. Here the CDR3 DNA reads TGTGCCAGTAGTATAGATGTTGGACAACCCTTCTATGGCTACACCTTC.

The sample holds many counts of this clone. The chain joins TRBV5-1 to TRBJ1-1; D is possibly TRBD1 (5 bases). There are 14 residues in the CDR3. Germline lookup yields CDR1 SGHRS and CDR2 YFSETQ. V lost 0 bases and J lost 2, with 8 bases in between. The CDR3: CASSLGQINTEAFF. The CDR3, as DNA: TGCGCCAGCAGCTTGGGACAGATCAACACTGAAGCTTTCTTT. Combining the CDR3 with reference TRBV5-1 and TRBJ1-1 gives the whole variable domain KAGVTQTPRYLIKTRGQQVTLSCSPISGHRSVSWYQQTPGQGLQFLFEYFSETQRNKGNFPGRFSGRQFSNSRSEMNVSTLELGDSALYLCASSLGQINTEAFFGQGTRLTVV.